The present T cell receptor (beta chain) was sequenced within a study of blood T cell repertoires in COVID-19. Background on the study: Samples taken during acute and convalescent COVID-19 were collected in the United States, Italy and Spain. Nucleic acid was either cDNA or gDNA, and it came from T cells, B-cell-depleted T cells, or PBMCs.

Exposed participants came across a COVID-19 case within 2 weeks before study entry. Original handling: Nucleated cell number was recorded as an estimate derived from reference gene primer amplification. Here immunoSEQ multiplex PCR was the method, and the copy in TCRdb shows in-frame clones only, minus some. That table is the source of V, J and clone size, and D and trimming were worked out from the DNA. The repertoire has about 430,000 clones, nearly 90% of them found once; the top ten carry approximately 1.3%. In germline, CDR1 is DFQATT, CDR2 SNEGSKA (reference sequence). The CDR3 is made up of 11 amino acids.

The chain has TRBV20-1 and TRBJ1-4; D is uncertain. The sequenced sample consisted of PBMCs or T cells enriched from blood (not recorded which). The TCR sequence derives from a woman between 18 and 29 years old who had been exposed to COVID-19. The CDR3 region has the DNA TGCAGCTGGGGAGGGAATGAAAAACTGTTTTTT. As protein: CSWGGNEKLFF.